What follows are 17 T cell receptor beta chains derived from one specimen sequenced in a study of blood T cell repertoires in COVID-19. Profiled with immunoSEQ multiplex PCR; TCRdb holds only in-frame clones, not every one. Among 200,000 to 250,000 clones listed, more than 75% were seen once. Sequencing was performed on PBMCs or T cells enriched from blood (not recorded which). The receptors shown here come from a man aged 35 to 55 who had recovered from COVID-19.

This clone was seen more than once but under ten times. The J gene is TRBJ1-4, the V gene TRBV28; D uncertain. The CDR3 runs to 14 residues. V gave up 4 bases and J gave up 8 bases, with 14 bases separating them. CDR1 and CDR2 from the germline V gene are MDHEN and SYDVKM. This CDR3 reads CASSSTELREKLFF. The CDR3 nucleotides read TGTGCCAGCAGTTCCACGGAACTGCGGGAAAAACTGTTTTTT.

The J gene is TRBJ1-2, the V gene TRBV27; 11 positions match TRBD1. The CDR3 has 18 residues. CDR1 is MNHEY and CDR2 is SMNVEV in the germline V gene (reference sequence). J gave up 2 bases and V 6 bases, and 14 bases lay outside the gene matches. The CDR3 loop is CASRPGVGQGDLNYGYTF. As DNA, the CDR3 is TGTGCCAGCAGACCAGGGGTGGGACAGGGGGACTTAAACTATGGCTACACCTTC.

The rearrangement links TRBV12-3 or TRBV12-4 to TRBJ1-2, with no clear D. This CDR3 contains 13 residues. Trimming cost V 2 bases and J 7 bases, with 11 bases left between them. CDR3 sequence (DNA): TGTGCCAGCAGTTTAATGGGCTTGGGTGGCTACACCTTC. It encodes CASSLMGLGGYTF.

V usage is TRBV19 and J usage is TRBJ1-5, with D unclear. Germline loops: CDR1 LNHDA, CDR2 SQIVND (reference sequence). Between the trimmed V and J ends, which lost 5 bases and 4 bases, there was a span of 9 bases. This CDR3 has 13 amino acids. This chain's CDR3 is CASSLGRNQPQHF. The CDR3 DNA follows: TGTGCCAGTAGTTTAGGCAGGAATCAGCCCCAGCATTTT.

Note on this clone: Other DNA sequences in this sample translate to the same CDR3. V and J are TRBV2 and TRBJ1-1, with a tentative D call TRBD1 (5 bases). V lost 3 bases and J 1 base, leaving 9 bases between the germline ends. The germline CDR1 and CDR2 sequences are SNHLY and FYNNEI. The CDR3 consists of 14 residues. CDR3 DNA sequence: TGTGCCAGCAGTGATGGGCAGGGGAACACTGAAGCTTTCTTT. This gives the protein CASSDGQGNTEAFF.

CDR3 residues: CAIQDSHNSPLHF. CDR3 DNA: TGTGCCATTCAGGACAGCCATAATTCACCCCTCCACTTT. The rearrangement uses TRBV10-3 and TRBJ1-6, with D tentatively TRBD1 (6 bases). This CDR3 region has 13 residues. Trimming shortened V by 9 bases and J by 5 bases, and 11 bases separated the two germline ends. CDR1 and CDR2 from the germline V gene are ENHRY and SYGVKD.

The chain is built from TRBV21-1 and TRBJ1-1; the DNA was not used to check the table's D call, TRBD1. TRBV21-1 is listed as a pseudogene. The CDR3 covers 15 residues. The CDR3 DNA sequence: TGTGCCAGCTGGGTCCGGGACAGCTTGAACACTGAAGCTTTCTTT. It encodes CASWVRDSLNTEAFF.

The chain employs TRBV10-3 and TRBJ1-1; D unclear. With 3 bases removed from V and 7 bases from J, the gap between germline ends came to 6 bases. Germline assignment: CDR1 ENHRY and CDR2 SYGVKD. The CDR3 sequence is 11 residues long. The DNA for the CDR3 is TGTGCCATCAGTGACGTCAGTGAAGCTTTCTTT. It yields the protein CAISDVSEAFF.

The chain has TRBV5-1 and TRBJ2-1; D remains ambiguous. The length of the CDR3 is 15 residues. Per germline, CDR1 SGHRS and CDR2 YFSETQ. V was trimmed by 1 base and J by 0 bases, leaving 8 bases between them. The CDR3 coding sequence is TGCGCCAGCAGCTTGAGTGTCGGCTCCTACAATGAGCAGTTCTTC. This sequence encodes CASSLSVGSYNEQFF.

The sample holds one count of this clone. V is TRBV5-1 and J is TRBJ2-3; a weak D match, TRBD1 (5 bases). The CDR3 spans 16 residues. The germline CDR1 and CDR2 sequences are SGHRS and YFSETQ. The germline V and J ends were trimmed by 1 base and 0 bases, with 12 bases remaining between them. CDR3: CASSLQPPGSTDTQYF. CDR3 in DNA: TGCGCCAGCAGCTTGCAGCCGCCAGGGAGCACAGATACGCAGTATTTT.

The rearrangement joins TRBV6-5 to TRBJ2-5; 9 bases are a match to TRBD2. CDR1 and CDR2 from the germline V gene are MNHEY and SVGAGI. The CDR3 extends over 14 amino acids. V trimming: 6 bases; J trimming: 5 bases; junction bases outside the gene matches: 7. CDR3 coding DNA: TGTGCCAGCAGCACCCCTAGCGGGAAGGAGACCCAGTACTTC. This sequence encodes CASSTPSGKETQYF.

The chain links TRBV3-1 (or the pseudogene TRBV3-2) to TRBJ2-7; weak D call: TRBD2 (6 bases). CDR1 is LGHDT, CDR2 YNNKEL, per germline (reference sequence). V lost 4 bases and J 3 bases, leaving 10 bases between the germline ends. This CDR3 spans 13 amino acids. The CDR3 here is CASSRDGGYEQYF. The CDR3, as DNA: TGTGCCAGCAGCCGGGACGGGGGCTACGAGCAGTACTTC.

This clone showed up just a few times. This sample includes further DNA sequences coding for the same CDR3. The chain recombines TRBV6-5 with TRBJ2-1, with TRBD1 matching over 8 bases. The CDR3 spans 14 residues. Germline-derived CDR1 and CDR2 are MNHEY and SVGAGI. The J segment lost 7 bases and the V segment lost 2 bases, leaving 4 bases of the junction unmatched. The CDR3 DNA reads TGTGCCAGCAGTTACGGCCAGGGGGCAAATGAGCAGTTCTTC. Its protein product is CASSYGQGANEQFF.

The chain couples TRBV10-3 to TRBJ1-1; D might be TRBD1 (6 bases). The CDR3 runs to 14 residues. Trimming left V 6 bases short and J 7 bases short, with 18 bases between. In germline, CDR1 is ENHRY, CDR2 SYGVKD. CDR3 in DNA: TGTGCCATCAGCGATGCTACAGGGTCGGGTGAAGCTTTCTTT. Protein sequence: CAISDATGSGEAFF.

This chain connects TRBV28 to TRBJ2-2; no firm D call. V was pared by 3 bases and J by 7 bases, with 18 bases between. The germline V gene has CDR1 MDHEN and CDR2 SYDVKM. The CDR3 totals 16 residues. In DNA form, the CDR3 reads TGTGCCAGCAGTTTGTCAGGCAGGATAGGCAGCGGGGAGCTGTTTTTT. Translating gives CASSLSGRIGSGELFF. The variable domain in full, with the rest retrieved from reference TRBV28 and TRBJ2-2, is DVKVTQSSRYLVKRTGEKVFLECVQDMDHENMFWYRQDPGLGLRLIYFSYDVKMKEKGDIPEGYSVSREKKERFSLILESASTNQTSMYLCASSLSGRIGSGELFFGEGSRLTVL.

The chain joins TRBV7-2 to TRBJ2-7, with 13 bases identical to TRBD2. Germline V gene sequence: CDR1 SGHTA, CDR2 FQGNSA. The CDR3 consists of 15 residues. V was clipped by 4 bases and J by 4 bases; unmatched bases: 4. Here the CDR3 DNA reads TGTGCCAGCAGCTCAGGACTAGCGGGGGTATACGAGCAGTACTTC. Its protein is CASSSGLAGVYEQYF.

The chain couples TRBV7-2 to TRBJ2-7; D is perhaps TRBD1 (6 bases). The V end was cut by 5 bases, the J end by 0 bases, with 14 bases between. This CDR3 has 15 residues. CDR1 SGHTA and CDR2 FQGNSA come from the germline V gene. The CDR3 sequence: CASSGLGADSYEQYF. The CDR3 bases are TGTGCCAGCAGCGGGTTGGGGGCGGACTCCTACGAGCAGTACTTC.